Listed below are T cell receptor beta chains from one sample, sequenced in a study of cytomegalovirus exposure and HLA in healthy donors. Clones were sequenced by immunoSEQ multiplex PCR, and TCRdb holds only the in-frame ones, with some missing. The sample records around 53,000 clones, roughly 73% being singletons. Specimen: PBMCs. The source of these receptors is a man aged 18 to 29 in good health and CMV-seronegative. Each CDR3 is given with its conserved first and last residue. Each record gives: J gene, D gene, clone size, V gene, CDR3 DNA, CDR3 protein. The D gene is left open where the match is weak. Clone size appears in some rows only: once, few, many, or a class for an expanded clone.

TRBJ1-1,NA,NA,TRBV14,TGTGCCAGCAGCCAAGATAAGGGGCGGCCGGGAGAGGAAGCTTTCTTT,CASSQDKGRPGEEAFF
TRBJ1-5,TRBD1,NA,TRBV5-6,TGTGCCAGCAGCTACAGGGGTGGTAATCAGCCCCAGCATTTT,CASSYRGGNQPQHF
TRBJ1-4,NA,NA,TRBV27,TGTGCCAGCAGGGCCACAGGGATCAGAAAACTGTTTTTT,CASRATGIRKLFF
TRBJ1-2,NA,NA,TRBV6-5,TGTGCCAGCTTTCCAGGGGCAAACTATGGCTACACCTTC,CASFPGANYGYTF
TRBJ2-7,TRBD1,NA,TRBV30,TGTGCCTGGAGTGTTACAGGGGTAGGCGAGCAGTACTTC,CAWSVTGVGEQYF
TRBJ1-1,NA,NA,TRBV5-1,TGCGCCAGCAGCCCCCGGACAGACAACACTGAAGCTTTCTTT,CASSPRTDNTEAFF
TRBJ2-1,TRBD2,NA,TRBV9,TGTGCCAGCAGCGATAGCGGGAGCTCCTACAATGAGCAGTTCTTC,CASSDSGSSYNEQFF
TRBJ2-3,TRBD2,NA,TRBV28,TGTGCCAGCAGTAGGGGACTAGCCGATGTAGATACGCAGTATTTT,CASSRGLADVDTQYF
TRBJ2-7,TRBD2,NA,TRBV4-3,TGCGCCAGCAGCCAAGCTACTAGCGGCTACGAGCAGTACTTC,CASSQATSGYEQYF
TRBJ1-2,NA,NA,TRBV29-1,TGCAGCGTTAGGGGCGGGGATGGCTACACCTTC,CSVRGGDGYTF
TRBJ1-2,TRBD1,NA,TRBV9,TGTGCCAGCAGCCTCCAGGGGGCAGGATCCTATGGCTACACCTTC,CASSLQGAGSYGYTF
TRBJ1-3,NA,NA,TRBV14,TGTGCCAGCAGCCAAGATGCGGGAGCTGGAAACACCATATATTTT,CASSQDAGAGNTIYF
TRBJ1-5,NA,few,TRBV6-6,TGTGCCAGCAGTTACTCGATCACGGGAAATCAGCCCCAGCATTTT,CASSYSITGNQPQHF
TRBJ2-7,NA,few,TRBV6-5,TGTGCCAGCAGTTACTCTCCCGGGACCTACGAGCAGTACTTC,CASSYSPGTYEQYF
TRBJ1-1,NA,once,TRBV30,TGTGCCTGGAGCCAGATGAACACTGAAGCTTTCTTT,CAWSQMNTEAFF
TRBJ2-1,TRBD2,NA,TRBV6-5,TGTGCCAGCACAGCACTAGCGTCGAGTGAGCAGTTCTTC,CASTALASSEQFF
TRBJ1-2,NA,NA,TRBV2,TGTGCCAGCAACGCACTTAACTATGGCTACACCTTC,CASNALNYGYTF
TRBJ1-1,NA,NA,TRBV6-5,TGTGCCAGCAGTTATCGGAGGGACTCCGGGGAAGCTTTCTTT,CASSYRRDSGEAFF
TRBJ2-3,TRBD1,NA,TRBV14,TGTGCCAGCAGCCAAGTTTGGGGACAGGGGGAAGATACGCAGTATTTT,CASSQVWGQGEDTQYF
TRBJ2-7,NA,once,TRBV21-1,TGTGCCAGCAGCCAAGGGACAGGGGGTATCTACGAGCAGTACTTC,CASSQGTGGIYEQYF
TRBJ1-1,NA,NA,TRBV28,TGTGCCAGCACAGGGACTGAAGCTTTCTTT,CASTGTEAFF
TRBJ1-5,NA,NA,TRBV6-1,TGTGCCAGCAGAGAAGTCTATAGCAATCAGCCCCAGCATTTT,CASREVYSNQPQHF
TRBJ1-4,NA,NA,TRBV6-6,TGTGCCAGCAGCTACGGACAGAACGGGCGGGAAAAACTGTTTTTT,CASSYGQNGREKLFF
TRBJ2-2,TRBD2,NA,TRBV10-3,TGTGCCACCGGGGGGGCCGGGGAGCTGTTTTTT,CATGGAGELFF
TRBJ1-1,NA,NA,TRBV19,TGTGCCAGTAGTATAGGTAATGAAGCTTTCTTT,CASSIGNEAFF
TRBJ2-2,NA,NA,TRBV6-5,TGTGCCAGCAGTTACATCCAGGGGGGTACCGGGGAGCTGTTTTTT,CASSYIQGGTGELFF
TRBJ2-3,NA,NA,TRBV4-1,TGCGCCAGCAGCCAGGGGGGTGGGGATGGAGATACGCAGTATTTT,CASSQGGGDGDTQYF
TRBJ2-1,TRBD2,NA,TRBV29-1,TGCAGCGTTGAACTAGCGGGAGGGCTCGGGAATGAGCAGTTCTTC,CSVELAGGLGNEQFF
TRBJ1-3,NA,NA,TRBV29-1,TGCAGCGTTGCTTTGGGCAATAACATATATTTT,CSVALGNNIYF